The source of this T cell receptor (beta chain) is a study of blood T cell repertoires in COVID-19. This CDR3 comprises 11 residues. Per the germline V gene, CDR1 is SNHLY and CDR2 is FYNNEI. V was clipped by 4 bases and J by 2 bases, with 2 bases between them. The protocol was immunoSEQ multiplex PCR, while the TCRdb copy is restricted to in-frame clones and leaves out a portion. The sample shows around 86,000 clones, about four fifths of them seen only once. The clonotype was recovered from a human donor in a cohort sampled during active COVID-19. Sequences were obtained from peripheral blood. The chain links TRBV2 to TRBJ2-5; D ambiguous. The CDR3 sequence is CASSAQETQYF. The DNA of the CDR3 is TGTGCCAGCAGTGCACAAGAGACCCAGTACTTC.